This entry describes one T cell receptor (beta chain). Method: immunoSEQ multiplex PCR; TCRdb's copy keeps in-frame clones and lacks some. Of fewer than 30,000 clones in the sample, about four fifths were seen once. This sample stems from a study of somatic mutations in cytotoxic T cells in rheumatoid arthritis. In germline, CDR1 is SGHVS, CDR2 FQNEAQ. V was pared by 1 base and J by 4 bases, with 6 bases of the junction left unmatched. The CDR3 is made up of 16 amino acids. The chain employs TRBV7-8 and TRBJ2-3; the match to TRBD2 covers 9 bases. The source of this sequence is a man aged 50-60 years in good health. The sequenced material came from CD8+ T cells sorted from blood. Here the CDR3 reads CASSLGRAGGSDTQYF. The CDR3 bases are TGTGCCAGCAGCTTAGGGAGAGCGGGAGGCTCAGATACGCAGTATTTT.